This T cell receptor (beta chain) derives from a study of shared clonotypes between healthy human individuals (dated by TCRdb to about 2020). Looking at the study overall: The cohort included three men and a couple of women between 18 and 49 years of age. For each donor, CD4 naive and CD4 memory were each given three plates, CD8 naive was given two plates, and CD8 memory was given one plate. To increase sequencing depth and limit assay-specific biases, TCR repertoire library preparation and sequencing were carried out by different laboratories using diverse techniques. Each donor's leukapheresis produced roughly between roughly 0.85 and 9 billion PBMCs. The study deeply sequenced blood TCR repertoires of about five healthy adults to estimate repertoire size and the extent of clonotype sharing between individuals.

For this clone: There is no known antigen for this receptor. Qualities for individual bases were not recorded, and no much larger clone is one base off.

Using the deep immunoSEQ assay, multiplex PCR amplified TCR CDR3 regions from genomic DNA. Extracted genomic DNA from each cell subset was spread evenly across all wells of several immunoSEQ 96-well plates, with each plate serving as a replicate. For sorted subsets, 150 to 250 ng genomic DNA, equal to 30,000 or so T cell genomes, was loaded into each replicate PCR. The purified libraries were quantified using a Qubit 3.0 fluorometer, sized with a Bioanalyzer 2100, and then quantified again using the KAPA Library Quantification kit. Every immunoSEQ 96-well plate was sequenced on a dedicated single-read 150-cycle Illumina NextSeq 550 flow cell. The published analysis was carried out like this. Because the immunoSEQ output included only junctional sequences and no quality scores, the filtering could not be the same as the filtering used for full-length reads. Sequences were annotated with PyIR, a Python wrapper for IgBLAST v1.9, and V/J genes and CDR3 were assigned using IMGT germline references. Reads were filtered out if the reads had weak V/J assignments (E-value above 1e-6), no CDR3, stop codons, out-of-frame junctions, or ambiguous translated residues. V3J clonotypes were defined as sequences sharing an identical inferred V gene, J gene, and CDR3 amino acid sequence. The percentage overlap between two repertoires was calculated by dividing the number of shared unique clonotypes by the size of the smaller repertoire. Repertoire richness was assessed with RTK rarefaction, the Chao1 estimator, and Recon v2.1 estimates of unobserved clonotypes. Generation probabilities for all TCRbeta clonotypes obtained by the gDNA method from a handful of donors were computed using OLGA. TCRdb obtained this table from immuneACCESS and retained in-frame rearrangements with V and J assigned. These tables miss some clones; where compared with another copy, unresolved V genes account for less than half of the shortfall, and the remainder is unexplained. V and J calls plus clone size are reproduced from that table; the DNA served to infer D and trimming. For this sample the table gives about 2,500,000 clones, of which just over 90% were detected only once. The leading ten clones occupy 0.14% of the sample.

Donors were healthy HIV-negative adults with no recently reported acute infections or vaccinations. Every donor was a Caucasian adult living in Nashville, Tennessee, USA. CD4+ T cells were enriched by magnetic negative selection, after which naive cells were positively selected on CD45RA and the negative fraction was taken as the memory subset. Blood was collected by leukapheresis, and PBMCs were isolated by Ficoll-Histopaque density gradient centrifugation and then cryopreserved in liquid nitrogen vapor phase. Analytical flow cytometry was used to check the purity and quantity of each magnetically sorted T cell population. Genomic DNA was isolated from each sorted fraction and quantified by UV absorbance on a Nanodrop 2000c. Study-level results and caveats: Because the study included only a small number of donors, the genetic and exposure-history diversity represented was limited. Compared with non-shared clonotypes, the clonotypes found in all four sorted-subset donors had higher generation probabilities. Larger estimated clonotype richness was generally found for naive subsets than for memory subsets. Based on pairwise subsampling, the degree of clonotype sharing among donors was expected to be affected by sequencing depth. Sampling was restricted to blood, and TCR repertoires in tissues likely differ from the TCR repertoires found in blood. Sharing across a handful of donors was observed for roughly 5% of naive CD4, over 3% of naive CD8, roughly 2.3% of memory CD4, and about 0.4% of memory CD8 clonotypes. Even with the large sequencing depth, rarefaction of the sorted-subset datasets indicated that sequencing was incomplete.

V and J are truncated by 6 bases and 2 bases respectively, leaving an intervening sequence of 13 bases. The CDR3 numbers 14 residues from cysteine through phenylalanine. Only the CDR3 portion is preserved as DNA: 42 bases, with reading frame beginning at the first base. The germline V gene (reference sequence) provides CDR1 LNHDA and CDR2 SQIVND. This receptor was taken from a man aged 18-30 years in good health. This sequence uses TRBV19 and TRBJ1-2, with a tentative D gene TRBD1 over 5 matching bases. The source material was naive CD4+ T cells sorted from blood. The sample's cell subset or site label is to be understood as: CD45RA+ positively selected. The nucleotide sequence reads TGTGCCAGTAGAAGTGGACGGGACAACTATGGCTACACCTTC. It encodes CASRSGRDNYGYTF.